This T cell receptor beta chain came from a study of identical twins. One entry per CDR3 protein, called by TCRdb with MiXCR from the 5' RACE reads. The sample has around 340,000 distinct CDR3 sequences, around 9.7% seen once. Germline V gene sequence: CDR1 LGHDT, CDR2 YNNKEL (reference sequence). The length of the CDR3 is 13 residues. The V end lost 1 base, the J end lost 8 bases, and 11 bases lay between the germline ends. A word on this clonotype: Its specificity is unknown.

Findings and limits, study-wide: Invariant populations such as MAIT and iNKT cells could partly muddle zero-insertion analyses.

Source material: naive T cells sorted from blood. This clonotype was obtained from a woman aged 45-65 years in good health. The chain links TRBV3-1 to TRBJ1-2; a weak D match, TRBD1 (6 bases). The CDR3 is CASSQGTGLGYTF. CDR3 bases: TGTGCCAGCAGCCAAGGAACAGGGCTCGGCTACACCTTC.